One T cell receptor beta chain is described in this entry. This clonotype was observed many times. Its antigen is still unknown. Base-call qualities are not available, and no considerably larger clone is one nucleotide away. Data came from an Illumina HiSeq 2500. TCR beta libraries were prepared by quantitative 5'-RACE with molecular barcodes. The study's processing was this. A new computational method, built on a probabilistic model of VDJ rearrangement, was used to identify disease-linked TCR variants. In TCRdb, the public reads were trimmed at Q25 with fastp and aligned with MiXCR, with productive beta chains retained. Every CDR3 protein is listed once, alongside the most common genes and DNA of its rows. TCRdb, not the original authors, processed these V and J calls. The sample contains about 210,000 distinct CDR3 sequences, just under 7.5% of them found a single time. The biggest ten clones account for 12% to 15% of the sample.

The record originates from a study of CD8 T cells in ankylosing spondylitis (dated by TCRdb to 2017 to 2019). General notes on the study: To find TCR variants linked to disease, the study profiled T cell receptor beta repertoires in ankylosing spondylitis patients and healthy donors. The full study cohort comprised about 25 ankylosing spondylitis patients and about a hundred healthy donors. Peripheral blood was sampled, and synovial fluid was also collected from ankylosing spondylitis patients.

Including cysteine and phenylalanine, the CDR3 has 13 amino acids. Only the CDR3 DNA stays, 39 bases, in frame from base 1. V gives up 6 bases and J gives up 4 bases, and the segment between their germline ends measures 12 bases. Results and caveats for the whole study, not just this receptor: The disease-linked clones were reported to be significantly enriched in matched synovial fluid samples from ankylosing spondylitis patients. The disease-linked clones had a CD8+ phenotype and were found at relatively low frequencies in peripheral blood. Some motif variants had previously been reported in the synovial fluid and blood of reactive arthritis patients, which suggests shared mechanisms of disease initiation. Blood from ankylosing spondylitis patients appeared to be characterized by a TCR beta motif made up of several highly homologous amino acid variants.

Sequenced input: blood, either unsorted or a sorted T cell fraction (not recorded which). The V gene is TRBV12-3 or TRBV12-4 and the J gene is TRBJ1-1; the D gene is not confidently resolved. This clonotype originated in a male donor with ankylosing spondylitis. The CDR3 has the sequence CASSAGGSTEAFF. The DNA sequence reads TGTGCCAGCAGCGCGGGTGGTAGCACTGAAGCTTTCTTT.